This section outlines one TCR beta chain sequence together with its context. What it binds is not known. The data originate from a study of a mutant IDH1 vaccine in newly diagnosed glioma. Study summary: Scheduled for weeks 1, 3, 5, 7, 11, 15, 19 and 23, eight vaccinations were given to patients.

Method: immunoSEQ multiplex PCR; TCRdb's copy keeps in-frame clones and lacks some. The sample has about 23,000 clones; 70% to 80% are singletons. Time point: week 11, during vaccination. Doses comprised 300 ug of mutant IDH1 20-mer peptide each, plus topical imiquimod. Trimming removed 6 bases from V and 3 bases from J, with 9 bases in between. Germline V gene sequence: CDR1 KGHSH, CDR2 LQKENI. The CDR3 runs to 13 residues. The TCR was taken from a man in his forties or fifties with glioma. The chain employs TRBV18 and TRBJ1-5; tentatively, D is TRBD1 (6 bases). Here the sequenced sample was PBMCs, taken from a glioma patient whose treatment included an IDH1 peptide vaccine. CDR3 residues: CASSRQDNQPQHF. The CDR3 DNA follows: TGTGCCAGCTCGAGACAGGACAATCAGCCCCAGCATTTT.